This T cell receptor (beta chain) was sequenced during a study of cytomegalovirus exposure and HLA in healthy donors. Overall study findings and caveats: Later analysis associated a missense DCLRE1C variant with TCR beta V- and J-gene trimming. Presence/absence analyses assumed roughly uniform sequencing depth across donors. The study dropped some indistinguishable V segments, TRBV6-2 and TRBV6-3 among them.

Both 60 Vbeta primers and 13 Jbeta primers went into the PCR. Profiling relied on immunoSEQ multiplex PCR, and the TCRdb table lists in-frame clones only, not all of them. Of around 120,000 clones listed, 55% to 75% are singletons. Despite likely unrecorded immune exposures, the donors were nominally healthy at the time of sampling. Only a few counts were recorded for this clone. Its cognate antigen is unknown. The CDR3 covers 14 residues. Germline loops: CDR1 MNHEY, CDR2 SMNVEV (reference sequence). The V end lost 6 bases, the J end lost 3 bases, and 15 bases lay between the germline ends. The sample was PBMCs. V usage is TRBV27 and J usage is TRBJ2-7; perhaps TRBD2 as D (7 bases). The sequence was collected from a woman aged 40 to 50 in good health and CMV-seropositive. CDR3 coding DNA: TGTGCCAGCAGCAAAAGGGGGGGCGGCTACGAGCAGTACTTC. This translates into CASSKRGGGYEQYF.